These 2 T cell receptor beta chains were all obtained from the same sample, sequenced in a study of CD8+ T cells in alopecia areata. Treatment in this sample: oral pan-JAK inhibitor, 5-10 mg twice daily. It was from alopecia areata patients that lesional scalp punch biopsies and peripheral blood were collected. cDNA prepared by RNA extraction and subsequent reverse transcription served as the template for sequencing. Data came from immunoSEQ multiplex PCR; TCRdb stores just in-frame clones and leaves some out. The table has roughly 6,900 clones, around 65% seen once. The input for sequencing was skin, taken at week 4, from a patient treated with tofacitinib. Receptors originate from a human donor with alopecia areata.

This CDR3 is CASSPPLGPYNEQFF. The CDR3 DNA sequence: TGTGCCAGCTCACCCCCGCTCGGTCCCTACAATGAGCAGTTCTTC. This chain connects TRBV18 to TRBJ2-1; D is unresolved. The V gene lost 3 bases and the J gene lost 2 bases, with 11 bases spanning the gap. The CDR3 totals 15 residues. Per germline, CDR1 KGHSH and CDR2 LQKENI.

The CDR3 loop is CSVEVFGGGDTQYF. The CDR3 DNA follows: TGCAGCGTTGAAGTGTTTGGGGGGGGAGATACGCAGTATTTT. The rearrangement uses TRBV29-1 and TRBJ2-3, with 7 bases that match TRBD2. CDR3 length equals 14 residues. The germline V gene has CDR1 SQVTM and CDR2 ANQGSEA. V was clipped by 1 base and J by 5 bases; unmatched bases: 6.